Below, 23 T cell receptor beta chains from the same sample are listed, as sequenced in a study of cytomegalovirus exposure and HLA in healthy donors. Use of 60 Vbeta and 13 Jbeta primers characterized the PCR. This table comes from immunoSEQ multiplex PCR, and its TCRdb copy is limited to in-frame clones, with some not included. The sample consists of hundreds of thousands of clones, around 79% of them appearing once. Sample: PBMCs. The source of these receptors is a man aged 18 to 30 in good health and CMV-seronegative.

This sequence joins TRBV19 and TRBJ2-1; D is possibly TRBD2 (5 bases). CDR1 and CDR2 (germline): LNHDA, SQIVND (reference sequence). Trimming took 5 bases from V and 2 from J, leaving 10 bases between them. The CDR3 spans 14 residues. The CDR3 nucleotides read TGTGCCAGTAGTTGGCGGGCTGCCTACAATGAGCAGTTCTTC. This gives the protein CASSWRAAYNEQFF.

The chain uses TRBV6-1 and TRBJ2-1; tentatively, D is TRBD2 (5 bases). This CDR3 comprises 15 residues. V lost 0 bases and J lost 4, with 10 bases in between. Germline CDR1 reads MNHNS; CDR2 reads SASEGT. The CDR3 region has the DNA TGTGCCAGCAGTGAAGCGGGAGTTCAGTACAATGAGCAGTTCTTC. It translates to CASSEAGVQYNEQFF.

This clone was recorded once. V and J are TRBV6-5 and TRBJ1-5, with D perhaps TRBD1 (5 bases). Germline loops: CDR1 MNHEY, CDR2 SVGAGI. This CDR3 comprises 15 residues. Between the trimmed V and J ends, which lost 7 bases and 0 bases, there was a span of 13 bases. As DNA, the CDR3 is TGTGCCAGCAAAGTCGGACACTATAGCAATCAGCCCCAGCATTTT. Its protein is CASKVGHYSNQPQHF.

V is TRBV9 and J is TRBJ1-1; unclear D gene. From germline, CDR1 is SGDLS and CDR2 YYNGEE. Trimming took off 0 bases at V and 8 bases at J, with 11 bases between the two ends. This CDR3 has 13 amino acids. In DNA form, the CDR3 reads TGTGCCAGCAGCGTAGTTGAGGGCCCGGAAGCTTTCTTT. Amino acids: CASSVVEGPEAFF. Full variable domain (outside the CDR3, taken from reference TRBV9 and TRBJ1-1): DSGVTQTPKHLITATGQRVTLRCSPRSGDLSVYWYQQSLDQGLQFLIQYYNGEERAKGNILERFSAQQFPDLHSELNLSSLELGDSALYFCASSVVEGPEAFFGQGTRLTVV.

The chain has TRBV29-1 and TRBJ2-7; possibly TRBD2 for D (6 bases). Trimming cost V 4 bases and J 2 bases, with 9 bases left between them. The CDR3 sequence is 12 residues long. Germline values: CDR1 SQVTM, CDR2 ANQGSEA. DNA for the CDR3: TGCAGCGTTGGCGGAGGGGCCTACGAGCAGTACTTC. Encoded protein: CSVGGGAYEQYF.

This clone is a singleton in its sample. The chain carries TRBV11-2 and TRBJ2-7; D is ambiguous. Trimming cost V 5 bases and J 1 base, with 12 bases left between them. From germline, CDR1 is SGHAT and CDR2 FQNNGV. This CDR3 spans 14 amino acids. The CDR3 region has the DNA TGTGCCAGCAGCCTGGGCCATTCGTCCTACGAGCAGTACTTC. Translation: CASSLGHSSYEQYF.

This chain uses TRBV6-6 with TRBJ1-1; 8 bases fit TRBD1. Germline V CDR1 and CDR2: MNHNY, SVGAGI (reference sequence). The trim removed 5 bases at V and 1 base at J, leaving 6 bases unmatched. This CDR3 is built from 15 residues. The CDR3 coding sequence is TGTGCCAGCAGTCCTCGGACAGGGCGGAACACTGAAGCTTTCTTT. This encodes CASSPRTGRNTEAFF.

This clone has just a few counts. The chain combines TRBV2 with TRBJ1-3, with D perhaps matching TRBD1 (6 bases). The V gene lost 4 bases and the J gene lost 3 bases, with 10 bases spanning the gap. Germline loops: CDR1 SNHLY, CDR2 FYNNEI. The CDR3 spans 14 residues. CDR3 sequence: CASSAGAGGNTIYF. CDR3 bases: TGTGCCAGCAGTGCAGGGGCTGGTGGAAACACCATATATTTT.

J is TRBJ2-1 and V is TRBV19; TRBD2 is a possible D gene (6 bases). Germline-derived CDR1 and CDR2 are LNHDA and SQIVND (reference sequence). The CDR3 is made up of 17 amino acids. Trimming pared 0 bases from V and 5 bases from J, leaving 17 bases between. The CDR3 DNA reads as TGTGCCAGTAGTATAGATTTGGGGACTCCCACCGACAATGAGCAGTTCTTC. It translates to CASSIDLGTPTDNEQFF.

The rearrangement joins TRBV5-6 to TRBJ1-1; 9 bases match TRBD1. The CDR3 extends over 17 amino acids. Germline assignment: CDR1 SGHDT and CDR2 YYEEEE. With V trimmed by 4 bases and J by 4 bases, 14 bases remained unmatched. The CDR3 DNA reads TGTGCCAGCAGCCCGGGACAGGGATTCTATAGTGGCACTGAAGCTTTCTTT. Encoded protein: CASSPGQGFYSGTEAFF. The full variable domain, its missing parts supplied by reference TRBV5-6 and TRBJ1-1, is DAGVTQSPTHLIKTRGQQVTLRCSPKSGHDTVSWYQQALGQGPQFIFQYYEEEERQRGNFPDRFSGHQFPNYSSELNVNALLLGDSALYLCASSPGQGFYSGTEAFFGQGTRLTVV.

V gene TRBV28 combines with J gene TRBJ1-2; the match to TRBD1 covers 8 bases. Germline V CDR1 and CDR2: MDHEN, SYDVKM. With 3 bases clipped from V and 8 bases from J, the junction kept 5 bases outside the gene matches. CDR3 length: 13 amino acids. CDR3 region: CASSFQGAEGYTF. Written as DNA, the CDR3 is TGTGCCAGCAGTTTTCAGGGGGCAGAGGGCTACACCTTC.

The CDR3, as DNA: TGTGCCAGCAGCCTCCGGGACAGGGCGGCAGGCTACACCTTC. This sequence encodes CASSLRDRAAGYTF. V gene TRBV13 combines with J gene TRBJ1-2, with 9 bases aligning to TRBD1. The V and J ends lost 5 bases and 8 bases, in that order; junction bases with no gene match: 9. The CDR3 spans 14 residues. Germline V gives CDR1 PRHDT, CDR2 FYEKMQ (reference sequence).

The gene calls are TRBV19 and TRBJ1-1, with D unresolved. The V and J ends lost 6 bases and 3 bases respectively, with 11 bases between them. Germline V gives CDR1 LNHDA, CDR2 SQIVND (reference sequence). This CDR3 comprises 13 residues. CDR3 nucleotide sequence: TGTGCCAGTAGCCCTGCCCAGTACACTGAAGCTTTCTTT. This encodes CASSPAQYTEAFF.

This clone has only a few counts. The rearrangement joins TRBV5-4 to TRBJ2-7; no firm D call. The CDR3 sequence is 13 residues long. Germline assignment: CDR1 SGHNT and CDR2 YYREEE (reference sequence). V lost 4 bases to trimming and J lost 3 bases, with 11 bases between them. The CDR3 DNA follows: TGTGCCAGCAGCCCACCGTACGGCTACGAGCAGTACTTC. It is translated as CASSPPYGYEQYF.

The J gene is TRBJ1-2, the V gene TRBV6-5, with D tentatively TRBD1 (5 bases). Germline assignment: CDR1 MNHEY and CDR2 SVGAGI. V shed 6 bases and J shed 8 bases, with 13 bases lying between them. The CDR3 is 12 amino acids. The CDR3 nucleotides read TGTGCCAGCAGCACGGGACTCCTAGGCTACACCTTC. Translating it yields CASSTGLLGYTF.

V and J are TRBV5-4 and TRBJ1-1; D remains unclear. V lost 0 bases and J lost 3, with 15 bases in between. The CDR3 covers 16 residues. Germline lookup yields CDR1 SGHNT and CDR2 YYREEE (reference sequence). In DNA, the CDR3 is TGTGCCAGCAGCTTGGAACCCCCGGGAAGGGACACTGAAGCTTTCTTT. Translation: CASSLEPPGRDTEAFF.

The chain is built from TRBV5-4 and TRBJ2-7; 9 bases line up with TRBD1. V trimming: 0 bases; J trimming: 1 base; junction bases outside the gene matches: 11. From germline, CDR1 is SGHNT and CDR2 YYREEE (reference sequence). The CDR3 extends over 18 amino acids. CDR3 protein: CASSLDHDRGGISYEQYF. CDR3 nucleotide sequence: TGTGCCAGCAGCTTGGACCACGACAGGGGGGGGATTTCCTACGAGCAGTACTTC.

The chain links TRBV6-5 to TRBJ1-2; tentatively, D is TRBD1 (5 bases). V was clipped by 2 bases and J by 5 bases, with 9 bases between them. CDR1 is MNHEY and CDR2 is SVGAGI in the germline V gene. This CDR3 has 13 residues. The DNA of the CDR3 is TGTGCCAGCAGTTACGGTGGGGGGTATGGCTACACCTTC. Its protein product is CASSYGGGYGYTF.

This rearrangement joins TRBV7-2 to TRBJ1-2; TRBD1 matches 9 bases. V lost 1 base and J lost 6; bases outside the gene matches: 6. CDR3 length equals 15 residues. CDR1 and CDR2 from the germline V gene are SGHTA and FQGNSA. The CDR3 DNA reads as TGTGCCAGCAGCTTAGTGGGGACAGGGATACATGGCTACACCTTC. This sequence encodes CASSLVGTGIHGYTF.

This chain connects TRBV4-2 to TRBJ1-5; TRBD1 is a possible D gene (5 bases). In germline, CDR1 is LGHNA, CDR2 YNFKEQ. The CDR3 is 15 residues long. The V and J ends lost 4 bases and 4 bases respectively, with 14 bases between them. The CDR3 bases are TGTGCCAGCAGCCCAAAGGGGCAGTTGAATCAGCCCCAGCATTTT. Translated, it gives CASSPKGQLNQPQHF.

The rearrangement joins TRBV30 to TRBJ2-7; 8 bases agree with TRBD2. This CDR3 region has 13 residues. V lost 3 bases and J lost 6; bases outside the gene matches: 7. The germline V gene encodes CDR1 GTSNPN and CDR2 SVGIG (reference sequence). Here the CDR3 reads CAWRTAGAREQYF. The CDR3 DNA sequence: TGTGCCTGGAGGACAGCGGGGGCGCGCGAGCAGTACTTC.

The J gene is TRBJ1-5, the V gene TRBV4-3, with D maybe TRBD1 (5 bases). The CDR3 loop spans 15 amino acids. CDR1 and CDR2 (germline): LGHNA, YSLEER. V was clipped by 0 bases and J by 4 bases, with 10 bases between them. The CDR3 bases are TGCGCCAGCAGCCAAGATAGGACAAAGAATCAGCCCCAGCATTTT. It translates to CASSQDRTKNQPQHF.

This chain joins TRBV6-5 and TRBJ2-7; 12 bases line up with TRBD2. The CDR3 has 13 amino acids. The V gene end was trimmed by 6 bases and the J gene end by 3 bases; junction bases not matched to a gene: 0. Germline V gene lookup returns CDR1 MNHEY and CDR2 SVGAGI. As DNA, the CDR3 is TGTGCCAGCAGGGGACTAGCGGGCTACGAGCAGTACTTC. Residues: CASRGLAGYEQYF.